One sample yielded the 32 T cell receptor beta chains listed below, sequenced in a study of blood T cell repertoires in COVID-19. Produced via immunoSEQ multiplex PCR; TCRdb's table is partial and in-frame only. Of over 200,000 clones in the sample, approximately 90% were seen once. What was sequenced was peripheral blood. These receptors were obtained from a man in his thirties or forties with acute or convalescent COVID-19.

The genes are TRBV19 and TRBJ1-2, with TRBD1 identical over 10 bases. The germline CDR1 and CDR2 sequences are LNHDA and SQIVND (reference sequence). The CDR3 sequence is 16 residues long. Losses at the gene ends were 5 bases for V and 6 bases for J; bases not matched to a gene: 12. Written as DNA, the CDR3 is TGTGCCAGTAGTTTCCGGACAGGGGGAACGGGGGATGGCTACACCTTC. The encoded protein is CASSFRTGGTGDGYTF.

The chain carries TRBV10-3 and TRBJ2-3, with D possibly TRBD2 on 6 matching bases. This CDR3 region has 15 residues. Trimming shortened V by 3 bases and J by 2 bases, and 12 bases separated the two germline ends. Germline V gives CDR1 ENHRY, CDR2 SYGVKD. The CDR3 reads CAISEIAEYTDTQYF. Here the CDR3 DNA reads TGTGCCATCAGTGAAATAGCGGAATACACAGATACGCAGTATTTT.

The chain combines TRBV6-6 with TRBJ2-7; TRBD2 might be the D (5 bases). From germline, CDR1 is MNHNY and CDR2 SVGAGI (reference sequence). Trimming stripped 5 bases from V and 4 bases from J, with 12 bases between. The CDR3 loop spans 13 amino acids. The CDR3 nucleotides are TGTGCCAGCAGTCACGGCGGGTTTTACGAGCAGTACTTC. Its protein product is CASSHGGFYEQYF.

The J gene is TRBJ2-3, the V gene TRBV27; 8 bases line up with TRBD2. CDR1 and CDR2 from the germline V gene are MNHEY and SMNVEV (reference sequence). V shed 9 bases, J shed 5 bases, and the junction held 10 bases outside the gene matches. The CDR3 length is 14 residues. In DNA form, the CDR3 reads TGTGCCAGTGGTGGGACTAGAAGTCTAGATACGCAGTATTTT. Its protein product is CASGGTRSLDTQYF.

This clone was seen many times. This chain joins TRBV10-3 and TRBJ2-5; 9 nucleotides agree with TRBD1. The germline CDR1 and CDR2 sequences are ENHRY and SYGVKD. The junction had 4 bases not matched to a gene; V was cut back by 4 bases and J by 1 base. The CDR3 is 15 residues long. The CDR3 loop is CAISGMTGGQETQYF. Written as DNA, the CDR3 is TGTGCCATCAGTGGGATGACAGGGGGCCAAGAGACCCAGTACTTC.

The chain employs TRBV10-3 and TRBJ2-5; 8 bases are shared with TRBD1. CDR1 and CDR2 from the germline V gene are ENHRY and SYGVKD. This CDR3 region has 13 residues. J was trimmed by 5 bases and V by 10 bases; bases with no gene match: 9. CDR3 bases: TGTGCCACCGGGGGACAGGTGGTGGAGACCCAGTACTTC. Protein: CATGGQVVETQYF.

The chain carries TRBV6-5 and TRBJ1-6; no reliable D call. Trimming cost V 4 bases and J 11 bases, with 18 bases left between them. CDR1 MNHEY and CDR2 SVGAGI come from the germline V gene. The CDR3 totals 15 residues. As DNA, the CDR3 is TGTGCCAGCAGTTCCAGGACTCCCCGCGGCACACCCCTCCACTTT. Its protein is CASSSRTPRGTPLHF.

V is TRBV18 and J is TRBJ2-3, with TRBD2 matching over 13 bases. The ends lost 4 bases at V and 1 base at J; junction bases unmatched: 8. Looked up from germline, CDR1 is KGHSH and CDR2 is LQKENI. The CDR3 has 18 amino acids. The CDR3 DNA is TGTGCCAGCTCACTCGGACTAGCGGGAGTGGGAGGCACAGATACGCAGTATTTT. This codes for CASSLGLAGVGGTDTQYF.

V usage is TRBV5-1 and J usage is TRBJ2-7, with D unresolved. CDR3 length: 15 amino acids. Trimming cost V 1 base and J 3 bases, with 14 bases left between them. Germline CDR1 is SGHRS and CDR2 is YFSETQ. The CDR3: CASSLMREVYYEQYF. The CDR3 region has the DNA TGCGCCAGCAGCTTGATGCGAGAGGTCTACTACGAGCAGTACTTC.

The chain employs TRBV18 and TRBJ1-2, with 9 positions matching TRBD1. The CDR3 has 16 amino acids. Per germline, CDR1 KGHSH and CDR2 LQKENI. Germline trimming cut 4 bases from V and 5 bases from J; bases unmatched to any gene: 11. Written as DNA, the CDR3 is TGTGCCAGCTCACAGGGACAGGGCGTAACTTTTTATGGCTACACCTTC. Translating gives CASSQGQGVTFYGYTF.

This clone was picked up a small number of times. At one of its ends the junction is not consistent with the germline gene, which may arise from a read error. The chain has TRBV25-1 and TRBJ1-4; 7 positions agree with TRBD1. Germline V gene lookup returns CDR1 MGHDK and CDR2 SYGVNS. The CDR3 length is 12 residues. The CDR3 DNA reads TGTGCCAGCAGTGAATATTTGGGGACAGTAGTTTTT. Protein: CASSEYLGTVVF.

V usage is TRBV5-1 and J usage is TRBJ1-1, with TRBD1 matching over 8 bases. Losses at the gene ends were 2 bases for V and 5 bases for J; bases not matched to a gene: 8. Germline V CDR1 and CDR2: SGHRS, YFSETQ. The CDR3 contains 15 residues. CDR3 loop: CASSLGTGDGTEAFF. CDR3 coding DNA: TGCGCCAGCAGCTTAGGGACAGGCGACGGTACTGAAGCTTTCTTT.

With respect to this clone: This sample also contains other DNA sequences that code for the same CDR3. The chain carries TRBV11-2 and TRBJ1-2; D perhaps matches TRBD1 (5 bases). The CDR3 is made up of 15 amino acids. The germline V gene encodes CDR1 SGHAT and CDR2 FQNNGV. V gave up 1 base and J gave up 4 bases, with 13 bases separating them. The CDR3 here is CASSLGPDRAYGYTF. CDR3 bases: TGTGCCAGCAGCTTAGGTCCCGACAGAGCCTATGGCTACACCTTC. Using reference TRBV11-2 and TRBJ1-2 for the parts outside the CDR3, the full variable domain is EAGVAQSPRYKIIEKRQSVAFWCNPISGHATLYWYQQILGQGPKLLIQFQNNGVVDDSQLPKDRFSAERLKGVDSTLKIQPAKLEDSAVYLCASSLGPDRAYGYTFGSGTRLTVV.

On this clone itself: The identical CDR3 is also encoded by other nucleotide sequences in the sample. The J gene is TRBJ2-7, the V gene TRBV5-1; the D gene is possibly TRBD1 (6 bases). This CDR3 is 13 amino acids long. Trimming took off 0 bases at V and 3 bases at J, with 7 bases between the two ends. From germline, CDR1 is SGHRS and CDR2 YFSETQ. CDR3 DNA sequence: TGCGCCAGCAGCTTGGAGGGGGACTACGAGCAGTACTTC. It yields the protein CASSLEGDYEQYF.

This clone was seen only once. The DNA for the CDR3 is TGTGCCAGTAGTATTATTGGCAGTTCCTACGAGCAGTACTTC. Translation: CASSIIGSSYEQYF. The rearrangement uses TRBV19 and TRBJ2-7; D ambiguous. Germline CDR1 and CDR2: LNHDA and SQIVND (reference sequence). The CDR3 extends over 14 amino acids. Trimming removed 3 bases at V and 1 base at J, with 10 bases between.

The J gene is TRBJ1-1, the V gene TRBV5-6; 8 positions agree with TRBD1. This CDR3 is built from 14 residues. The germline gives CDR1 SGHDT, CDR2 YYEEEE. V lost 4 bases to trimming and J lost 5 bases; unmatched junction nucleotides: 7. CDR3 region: CASSTYRQGTEAFF. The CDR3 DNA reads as TGTGCCAGCAGCACGTACCGACAGGGGACTGAAGCTTTCTTT.

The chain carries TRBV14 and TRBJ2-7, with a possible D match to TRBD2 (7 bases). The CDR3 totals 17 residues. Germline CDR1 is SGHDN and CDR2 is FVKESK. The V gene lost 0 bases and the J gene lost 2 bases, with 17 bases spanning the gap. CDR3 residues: CASSQESGDTYAYEQYF. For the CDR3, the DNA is TGTGCCAGCAGCCAAGAGAGCGGGGACACGTACGCCTACGAGCAGTACTTC. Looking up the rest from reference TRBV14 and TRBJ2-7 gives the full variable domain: EAGVTQFPSHSVIEKGQTVTLRCDPISGHDNLYWYRRVMGKEIKFLLHFVKESKQDESGMPNNRFLAERTGGTYSTLKVQPAELEDSGVYFCASSQESGDTYAYEQYFGPGTRLTVT.

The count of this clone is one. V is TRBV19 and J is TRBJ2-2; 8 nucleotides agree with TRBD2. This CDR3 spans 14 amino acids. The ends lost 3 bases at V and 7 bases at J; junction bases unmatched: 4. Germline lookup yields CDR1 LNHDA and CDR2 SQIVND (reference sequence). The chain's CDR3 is CASSIREGLGELFF. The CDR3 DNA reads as TGTGCCAGTAGTATTCGGGAGGGGCTCGGGGAGCTGTTTTTT.

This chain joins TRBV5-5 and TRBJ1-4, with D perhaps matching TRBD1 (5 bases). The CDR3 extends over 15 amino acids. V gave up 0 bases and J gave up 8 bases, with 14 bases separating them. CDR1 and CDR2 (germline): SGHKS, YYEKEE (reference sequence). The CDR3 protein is CASSLERGVAEKLFF. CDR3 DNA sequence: TGTGCCAGCAGCTTGGAAAGGGGTGTCGCGGAAAAACTGTTTTTT. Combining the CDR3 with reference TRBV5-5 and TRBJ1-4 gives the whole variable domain DAGVTQSPTHLIKTRGQQVTLRCSPISGHKSVSWYQQVLGQGPQFIFQYYEKEERGRGNFPDRFSARQFPNYSSELNVNALLLGDSALYLCASSLERGVAEKLFFGSGTQLSVL.

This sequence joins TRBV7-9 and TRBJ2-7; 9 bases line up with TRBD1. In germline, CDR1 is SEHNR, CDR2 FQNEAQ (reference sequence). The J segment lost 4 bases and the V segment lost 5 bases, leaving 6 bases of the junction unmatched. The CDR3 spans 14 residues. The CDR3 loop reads CASSLTGGGYEQYF. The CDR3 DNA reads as TGTGCCAGCAGCCTGACAGGGGGAGGGTACGAGCAGTACTTC.

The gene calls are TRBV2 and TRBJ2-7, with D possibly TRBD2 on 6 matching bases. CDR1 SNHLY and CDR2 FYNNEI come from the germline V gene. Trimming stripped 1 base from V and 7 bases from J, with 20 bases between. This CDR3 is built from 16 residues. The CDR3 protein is CASSEGSGGDFGEQYF. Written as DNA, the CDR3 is TGTGCCAGCAGTGAAGGGAGCGGAGGGGATTTTGGGGAGCAGTACTTC.

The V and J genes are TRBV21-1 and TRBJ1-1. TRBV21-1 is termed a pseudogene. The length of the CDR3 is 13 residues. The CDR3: CASSKTYHTEAFF. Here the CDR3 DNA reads TGTGCCAGCAGCAAGACTTACCACACTGAAGCTTTCTTT.

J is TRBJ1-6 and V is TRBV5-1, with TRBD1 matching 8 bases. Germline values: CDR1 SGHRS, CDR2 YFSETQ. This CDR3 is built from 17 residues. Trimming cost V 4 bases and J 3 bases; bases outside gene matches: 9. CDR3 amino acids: CASSPGGQGNYNSPLHF. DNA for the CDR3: TGCGCCAGCAGCCCTGGAGGACAGGGCAACTATAATTCACCCCTCCACTTT. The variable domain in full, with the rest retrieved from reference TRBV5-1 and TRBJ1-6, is KAGVTQTPRYLIKTRGQQVTLSCSPISGHRSVSWYQQTPGQGLQFLFEYFSETQRNKGNFPGRFSGRQFSNSRSEMNVSTLELGDSALYLCASSPGGQGNYNSPLHFGNGTRLTVT.

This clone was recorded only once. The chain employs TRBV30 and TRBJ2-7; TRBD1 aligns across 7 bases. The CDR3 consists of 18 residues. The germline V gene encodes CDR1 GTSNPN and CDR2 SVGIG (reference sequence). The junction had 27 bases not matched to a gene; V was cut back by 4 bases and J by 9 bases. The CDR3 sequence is CAWTSPPGQRPGWVGQYF. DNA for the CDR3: TGTGCCTGGACCTCCCCCCCGGGACAGCGGCCGGGTTGGGTCGGGCAGTACTTC.

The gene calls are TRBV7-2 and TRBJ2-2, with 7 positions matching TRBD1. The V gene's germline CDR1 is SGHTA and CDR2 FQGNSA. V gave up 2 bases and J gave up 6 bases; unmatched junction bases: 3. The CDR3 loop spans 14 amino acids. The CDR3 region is CASSLRQGPGELFF. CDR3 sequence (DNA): TGTGCCAGCAGCTTAAGACAGGGCCCCGGGGAGCTGTTTTTT.

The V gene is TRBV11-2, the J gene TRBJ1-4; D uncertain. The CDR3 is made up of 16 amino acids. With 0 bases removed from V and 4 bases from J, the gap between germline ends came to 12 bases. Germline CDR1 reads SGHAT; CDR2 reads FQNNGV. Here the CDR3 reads CASSLEGRRVNEKLFF. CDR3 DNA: TGTGCCAGCAGCTTAGAAGGGCGGCGGGTTAATGAAAAACTGTTTTTT.

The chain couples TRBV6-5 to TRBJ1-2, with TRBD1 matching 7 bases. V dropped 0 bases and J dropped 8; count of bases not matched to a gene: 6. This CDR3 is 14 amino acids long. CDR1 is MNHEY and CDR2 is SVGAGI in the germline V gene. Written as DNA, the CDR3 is TGTGCCAGCAGTTACTCGAAACAGGGGAGCGGCTACACCTTC. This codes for CASSYSKQGSGYTF.

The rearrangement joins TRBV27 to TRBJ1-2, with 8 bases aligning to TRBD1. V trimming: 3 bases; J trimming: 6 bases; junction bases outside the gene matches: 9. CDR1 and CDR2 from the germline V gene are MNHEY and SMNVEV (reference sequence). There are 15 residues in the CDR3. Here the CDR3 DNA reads TGTGCCAGCAGTTTTTTACAGGGGGGCAATCATGGCTACACCTTC. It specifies CASSFLQGGNHGYTF.

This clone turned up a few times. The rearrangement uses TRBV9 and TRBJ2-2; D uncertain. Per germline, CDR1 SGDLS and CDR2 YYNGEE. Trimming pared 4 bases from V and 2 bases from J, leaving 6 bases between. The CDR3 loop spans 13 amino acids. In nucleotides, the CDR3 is TGTGCCAGCAGCCCGACTAACACCGGGGAGCTGTTTTTT. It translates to CASSPTNTGELFF.

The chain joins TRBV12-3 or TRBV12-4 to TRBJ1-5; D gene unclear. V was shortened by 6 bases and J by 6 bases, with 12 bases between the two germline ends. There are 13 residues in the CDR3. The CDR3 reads CASSAPNSQPQHF. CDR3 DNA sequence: TGTGCCAGCAGCGCCCCCAACAGTCAGCCCCAGCATTTT.

CDR3 nucleotide sequence: TGTGCCTGGAACAGGGGGCGCGACACTGAAGCTTTCTTT. Protein sequence: CAWNRGRDTEAFF. This chain uses TRBV30 with TRBJ1-1; 9 bases are a match to TRBD1. V lost 4 bases to trimming and J lost 3 bases; unmatched junction nucleotides: 3. The CDR3 contains 13 residues. Germline CDR1 is GTSNPN and CDR2 is SVGIG (reference sequence). The whole variable domain, filled in from reference TRBV30 and TRBJ1-1, reads SQTIHQWPATLVQPVGSPLSLECTVEGTSNPNLYWYRQAAGRGLQLLFYSVGIGQISSEVPQNLSASRPQDRQFILSSKKLLLSDSGFYLCAWNRGRDTEAFFGQGTRLTVV.

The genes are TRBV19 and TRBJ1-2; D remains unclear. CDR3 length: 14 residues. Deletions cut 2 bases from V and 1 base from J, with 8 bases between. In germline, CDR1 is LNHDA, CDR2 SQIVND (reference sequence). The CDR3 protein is CASSISSGNYGYTF. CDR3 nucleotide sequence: TGTGCCAGTAGTATATCCAGTGGTAACTATGGCTACACCTTC.